One TCR beta chain is described in this entry. This record comes from a study of immune characterization of retroperitoneal liposarcoma. MiXCR was run by TCRdb on the PCR reads, yielding one entry per CDR3 protein. Among about 10,000 distinct CDR3 sequences listed, 37% were seen once. The CDR3 contains 14 residues. The germline V and J ends were trimmed by 0 bases and 10 bases, with 13 bases remaining between them. From germline, CDR1 is MNHNY and CDR2 SVGAGI (reference sequence). Sample: tumor tissue. This clonotype was sampled from a male donor with retroperitoneal liposarcoma. The rearrangement uses TRBV6-6 and TRBJ2-1; D remains unclear. This CDR3 reads CASSYSGLIGEQFF. As DNA, the CDR3 is TGTGCCAGCAGTTACTCAGGCTTAATCGGGGAGCAGTTCTTC.